This entry describes one T cell receptor beta chain. Some clones are missing from TCRdb's copy, which holds only in-frame ones; the method was immunoSEQ multiplex PCR. Here the sample spans about 84,000 clones, roughly 90% being singletons. The sample originates from a study of technical replicates of blood from a few donors. The CDR3 totals 12 residues. Looked up from germline, CDR1 is MDHEN and CDR2 is SYDVKM. V lost 10 bases and J lost 6, with 16 bases in between. What was sequenced was T cells isolated from PBMCs. The genes are TRBV28 and TRBJ2-7; D is undetermined. The TCR comes from a human donor in good health. This chain's CDR3 is CATRLTTREQYF. The CDR3 DNA reads TGTGCCACCCGGCTCACGACTCGCGAGCAGTACTTC.